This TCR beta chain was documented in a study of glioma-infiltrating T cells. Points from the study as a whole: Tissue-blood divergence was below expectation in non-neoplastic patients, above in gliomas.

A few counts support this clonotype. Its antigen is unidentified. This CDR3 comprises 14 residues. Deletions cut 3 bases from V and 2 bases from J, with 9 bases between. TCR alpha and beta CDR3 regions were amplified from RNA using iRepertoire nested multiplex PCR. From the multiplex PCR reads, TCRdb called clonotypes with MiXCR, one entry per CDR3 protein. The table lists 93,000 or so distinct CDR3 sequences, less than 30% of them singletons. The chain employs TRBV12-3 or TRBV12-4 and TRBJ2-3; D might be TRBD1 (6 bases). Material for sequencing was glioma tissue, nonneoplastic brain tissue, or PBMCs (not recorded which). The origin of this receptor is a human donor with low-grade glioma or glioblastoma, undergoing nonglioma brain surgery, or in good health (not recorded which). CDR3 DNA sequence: TGTGCCAGCAGTTTGGACAGACTCACAGATACGCAGTATTTT. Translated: CASSLDRLTDTQYF.